This is a list of T cell receptor beta chains from one sample in a study of a mutant IDH1 vaccine in newly diagnosed glioma. For these TCRs, the target antigens are not known. Clones were sequenced by immunoSEQ multiplex PCR, and TCRdb holds only the in-frame ones, with some missing. Here the sample spans more than 25,000 clones, 79% being singletons. Sequenced here: PBMCs, sampled from a glioma patient whose treatment included an IDH1 peptide vaccine. The origin of the receptors is a woman aged 25 to 39 with glioma. Some clones in this sample may be carry-over from other donors' samples. Both conserved end residues are part of each CDR3. D genes are given only for firm matches. The size of a clone is reported for some rows only, either as once, few or many, or as a class for expanded clones.

J gene,D gene,clone size,CDR3 length,V gene,CDR3 DNA,CDR3 protein
TRBJ2-5,TRBD2,few,15,TRBV11-2,TGTGCCAGCAGCTTAAAAGGACTAGCGGGGCAGACCCAGTACTTC,CASSLKGLAGQTQYF
TRBJ2-7,NA,NA,15,TRBV6-1,TGTGCCAGCAGTGAACGAGAGACGGGACTCTACGAGCAGTACTTC,CASSERETGLYEQYF
TRBJ1-1,TRBD1,NA,12,TRBV30,TGTGCCTGGGGACAGGTGAACACTGAAGCTTTCTTT,CAWGQVNTEAFF
TRBJ2-7,NA,NA,13,TRBV13,TGTGCCAGCAGCTCAGGACTGGCCTCCGAGCAGTACTTC,CASSSGLASEQYF
TRBJ1-1,TRBD1,NA,13,TRBV30,TGTGCCTGGAGGACAGGGGTGAACACTGAAGCTTTCTTT,CAWRTGVNTEAFF
TRBJ2-1,NA,NA,13,TRBV4-1,TGCGCCAGCAGCCAAGTAGAAAGCGATGAGCAGTTCTTC,CASSQVESDEQFF
TRBJ1-2,NA,NA,15,TRBV29-1,TGCAGCGTTCCTCAACCCCAGGCCCTTTTTAATGGCTACACCTTC,CSVPQPQALFNGYTF
TRBJ2-3,NA,NA,14,TRBV5-4,TGTGCCAGCAGCTTGTGGGTCAGCCCAGATACGCAGTATTTT,CASSLWVSPDTQYF
TRBJ1-1,TRBD1,NA,16,TRBV5-8,TGTGCCAGCAGCTTGGTAGACAGGGGTTGGGGCACTGAAGCTTTCTTT,CASSLVDRGWGTEAFF
TRBJ2-5,NA,NA,15,TRBV2,TGTGCCAGCAGTGAAAGTCGGAAACAAGCTGAGACCCAGTACTTC,CASSESRKQAETQYF
TRBJ2-2,NA,NA,11,TRBV20-1,TGCAGTGCTCTACATACCGGGGAGCTGTTTTTT,CSALHTGELFF
TRBJ1-1,NA,NA,19,TRBV7-9,TGTGCCAGCAGCAAGAAGAGGGCAGGGGACCCTCCGGGGGGCACTGAAGCTTTCTTT,CASSKKRAGDPPGGTEAFF
TRBJ2-7,TRBD1,NA,13,TRBV11-2,TGTGCCAGCAGCTCCGTGACAGGGTCCGAGCAGTACTTC,CASSSVTGSEQYF
TRBJ2-3,TRBD2,few,16,TRBV29-1,TGCAGCGCCCGTCAGAGATCGGGGGGTCTTGGGGATACGCAGTATTTT,CSARQRSGGLGDTQYF
TRBJ1-5,NA,NA,15,TRBV9,TGTGCCAGCAGCGTAGGATTCTGGCCCAATCAGCCCCAGCATTTT,CASSVGFWPNQPQHF
TRBJ2-7,TRBD1,NA,14,TRBV13,TGTGCCAGCAGCGGACGACAGGGGAGTTACGAGCAGTACTTC,CASSGRQGSYEQYF
TRBJ1-2,NA,NA,15,TRBV18,TGTGCCAGCTCACCGAGGGACAACCCAGACTATGGCTACACCTTC,CASSPRDNPDYGYTF
TRBJ2-3,TRBD2,NA,15,TRBV9,TGTGCCAGCAGCGAGCTAGCGGGAGAAACAGATACGCAGTATTTT,CASSELAGETDTQYF
TRBJ1-5,NA,NA,15,TRBV2,TGTGCCAGCAGTGGGACCGCCGTTGCCAATCAGCCCCAGCATTTT,CASSGTAVANQPQHF
TRBJ1-1,NA,NA,13,TRBV6-6,TGTGCCAGCATTAGGGTGTTGGACACTGAAGCTTTCTTT,CASIRVLDTEAFF
TRBJ2-5,NA,few,16,TRBV5-1,TGCGCCAGCAGCGGGGGGACTGGAGGGTACCAAGAGACCCAGTACTTC,CASSGGTGGYQETQYF
TRBJ2-1,TRBD2,NA,16,TRBV5-6,TGTGCCAGCAGCCCCCGGCGGCTAGCGGACTACAATGAGCAGTTCTTC,CASSPRRLADYNEQFF
TRBJ2-6,TRBD2,NA,21,TRBV4-1,TGCGCCAGCAGGCTATCGGGCGGGCCTAGCGGCCCGAGCTCTGGGGCCAACGTCCTGACTTTC,CASRLSGGPSGPSSGANVLTF
TRBJ2-1,TRBD2,NA,15,TRBV2,TGTGCCAGCAGTACTACTAGCGGGAGGGCCAATGAGCAGTTCTTC,CASSTTSGRANEQFF
TRBJ1-1,NA,NA,14,TRBV6-5,TGTGCCAGCCTGGTCAGGGGCGGGAACACTGAAGCTTTCTTT,CASLVRGGNTEAFF
TRBJ2-7,TRBD1,NA,14,TRBV9,TGTGCCAGCAGCGTGGCAGGGGGCCCCTACGAGCAGTACTTC,CASSVAGGPYEQYF
TRBJ2-2,NA,NA,15,TRBV15,TGTGCCACCAGCAGAGTACGGGGAAACACCGGGGAGCTGTTTTTT,CATSRVRGNTGELFF
TRBJ1-2,NA,NA,15,TRBV4-1,TGCGCCAGCAGCCAAGACAGGGGTCCTTTTTATGGCTACACCTTC,CASSQDRGPFYGYTF
TRBJ2-2,NA,few,10,TRBV2,TGTGCCACCGGGACCGGGGAGCTGTTTTTT,CATGTGELFF
TRBJ2-1,NA,once,16,TRBV4-2,TGTGCCAGCAGCCAAGATAAAAGCGGCTCCTACAATGAGCAGTTCTTC,CASSQDKSGSYNEQFF
TRBJ2-7,NA,NA,19,TRBV10-2,TGCGCCAGCAGTAGGGGCCTGTCGGGGCTTGGAACAGGCTCCGTCGAGCAGTACTTC,CASSRGLSGLGTGSVEQYF
TRBJ2-5,NA,NA,16,TRBV6-5,TGTGCCAGCAGTTACACCCCCTTTCGGTTACAAGAGACCCAGTACTTC,CASSYTPFRLQETQYF
TRBJ2-2,NA,NA,14,TRBV11-2,TGTGCCAGCAGCTCAGTGAAGGGTGGCGGGGAGCTGTTTTTT,CASSSVKGGGELFF